Detailed here is one T cell receptor (beta chain). The data are from a study of blood T cell repertoires in COVID-19. Study-level information: The samples span acute and convalescent COVID-19 from the United States, Italy and Spain. In each case, the material was cDNA or gDNA derived from T cells, B-cell-depleted T cells, or PBMCs.

In the study's own analysis: Estimates of nucleated cell counts were drawn from the amplification of reference gene primers. Sequencing was performed with immunoSEQ multiplex PCR; in TCRdb, only in-frame clones are kept and a portion is missing. V, J and clone size reflect that table, while D and trimming were determined from the DNA. The sample yields 540,000 or so clones, 85% to 90% seen once. This TCR was sampled from a woman between 45 and 60 years old with COVID-19, enrolled during active disease. Sequences were obtained from peripheral blood.

For the CDR3, the DNA is TGTGCCACCAGTGATTCCGGGACAGGGGGATCCTACGAGCAGTACTTC. Translating it yields CATSDSGTGGSYEQYF. The chain recombines TRBV24-1 with TRBJ2-7, with 11 bases matching TRBD1. The J segment lost 1 base and the V segment lost 2 bases, leaving 3 bases of the junction unmatched. Germline V gives CDR1 KGHDR, CDR2 SFDVKD. CDR3 length: 16 amino acids.